The 26 T cell receptor beta chains in this list originate from one sample, sequenced in a study of blood T cells in healthy people across ages. Sample-barcoded 5' priming and a J-beta primer mix drove a second PCR of roughly 6 to 12 cycles. TCRdb reprocessed the 5' RACE reads with MiXCR, giving one entry per CDR3 protein. The sample lists about 1.1 million distinct CDR3 sequences, less than 45% seen once, with less than 15% in the top ten. The sample consisted of blood. Receptor source: a man in his late teens or twenties in good health.

The chain links TRBV12-3 or TRBV12-4 to TRBJ2-1; maybe TRBD1 (5 bases). The V and J ends lost 11 bases and 2 bases respectively, with 13 bases between them. The CDR3 covers 13 residues. CDR3 sequence reads: CACNPGTYNEQFF. CDR3 DNA sequence: TGTGCCTGCAACCCAGGGACCTACAATGAGCAGTTCTTC.

CDR3 DNA sequence: TGTGCCAGCAGGGACAGACTAGCGGAAGAGACCCAGTACTTC. Translated: CASRDRLAEETQYF. V and J are TRBV2 and TRBJ2-7; TRBD2 matches at 9 bases. TRBJ2-5 matches the DNA end more closely, so the J call is doubtful. Per the germline V gene, CDR1 is SNHLY and CDR2 is FYNNEI. The CDR3 is 14 amino acids.

The V and J genes are TRBV4-2 and TRBJ1-1; 8 nucleotides agree with TRBD1. The V gene's germline CDR1 is LGHNA and CDR2 YNFKEQ. V dropped 3 bases and J dropped 3; count of bases not matched to a gene: 3. The CDR3 loop spans 14 amino acids. The CDR3 coding sequence is TGTGCCAGCAGCCAGGAGGACAGGGACACTGAAGCTTTCTTT. This encodes CASSQEDRDTEAFF.

The chain has TRBV20-1 and TRBJ1-2; TRBD1 might be the D (5 bases). The CDR3 length is 15 residues. V lost 3 bases and J lost 7, with 21 bases in between. Germline V gives CDR1 DFQATT, CDR2 SNEGSKA (reference sequence). The CDR3 spells CSARKTGPFEGGYTF. The CDR3 DNA sequence: TGCAGTGCTAGGAAAACGGGACCCTTCGAAGGTGGCTACACCTTC.

The chain couples TRBV14 to TRBJ2-1; D is perhaps TRBD1 (6 bases). The CDR3 has 17 amino acids. Germline CDR1 SGHDN, CDR2 FVKESK. V gave up 0 bases and J gave up 8 bases, with 20 bases separating them. The CDR3 sequence is CASSQEGPWTAFDEQFF. The CDR3 DNA reads as TGTGCCAGCAGCCAAGAAGGTCCCTGGACAGCCTTCGATGAGCAGTTCTTC. The full variable domain, with the rest looked up from reference TRBV14 and TRBJ2-1, is EAGVTQFPSHSVIEKGQTVTLRCDPISGHDNLYWYRRVMGKEIKFLLHFVKESKQDESGMPNNRFLAERTGGTYSTLKVQPAELEDSGVYFCASSQEGPWTAFDEQFFGPGTRLTVL.

This rearrangement joins TRBV5-4 to TRBJ1-2; no clear D gene. In germline, CDR1 is SGHNT, CDR2 YYREEE (reference sequence). The V end lost 0 bases, the J end lost 4 bases, and 10 bases lay between the germline ends. The CDR3 spans 14 residues. This chain's CDR3 is CASSLVEQIYGYTF. The CDR3 DNA follows: TGTGCCAGCAGCTTGGTGGAGCAGATCTATGGCTACACCTTC.

The CDR3 region is CASSDQRGYTF. CDR3 DNA sequence: TGTGCCAGCAGTGATCAGCGTGGCTACACCTTC. The chain uses TRBV6-1 and TRBJ1-2; no definite D call. The CDR3 length is 11 residues. The V end lost 3 bases, the J end lost 7 bases, and 6 bases lay between the germline ends. Per germline, CDR1 MNHNS and CDR2 SASEGT.

The chain combines TRBV20-1 with TRBJ1-5; possibly TRBD1 for D (6 bases). This CDR3 comprises 14 residues. Germline V gives CDR1 DFQATT, CDR2 SNEGSKA (reference sequence). The germline V and J ends were trimmed by 6 bases and 2 bases, with 14 bases remaining between them. The CDR3 region has the DNA TGCAGTGCAACCGAACAGGGACGCAATCAGCCCCAGCATTTT. Encoded protein: CSATEQGRNQPQHF.

Details on this clonotype: In this CDR3 the conserved last residue, phenylalanine or tryptophan, is missing, so a read error is likely. The rearrangement joins TRBV7-2 to TRBJ1-2; 7 bases agree with TRBD1. This CDR3 spans 17 amino acids. CDR1 is SGHTA, CDR2 FQGNSA, per germline. The ends lost 6 bases at V and 4 bases at J; junction bases unmatched: 17. The CDR3 region has the DNA TGTGCCAGCAGTTTACCCGGACAGGACCAACGCCCCTATGGCTACACCGTC. Its protein is CASSLPGQDQRPYGYTV.

This clonotype was seen a handful of times. The CDR3 nucleotides read TGTGCCAGCAGCCAAGCCAGGACAGACTATGGCTACACCTTC. Translated, it gives CASSQARTDYGYTF. The chain carries TRBV4-2 and TRBJ1-2; possible D gene TRBD1, 6 bases. The CDR3 loop spans 14 amino acids. V lost 1 base and J lost 3, with 9 bases in between. The germline gives CDR1 LGHNA, CDR2 YNFKEQ.

The chain recombines TRBV20-1 with TRBJ1-4; 7 bases are shared with TRBD1. The CDR3 totals 14 residues. With 6 bases clipped from V and 0 bases from J, the junction kept 4 bases outside the gene matches. Germline V lookup: CDR1 DFQATT, CDR2 SNEGSKA (reference sequence). CDR3: CSAPDRSTNEKLFF. For the CDR3, the DNA is TGCAGTGCGCCGGACAGGTCAACTAATGAAAAACTGTTTTTT.

The chain employs TRBV14 and TRBJ2-4, with 10 bases matching TRBD2. The CDR3 loop spans 14 amino acids. Germline values: CDR1 SGHDN, CDR2 FVKESK. V was pared by 4 bases and J by 13 bases, with 10 bases of the junction left unmatched. The CDR3 DNA is TGTGCCAGCAGCCTCGGACTAGCGGTGAATGAGCAGTACTTC. Its protein product is CASSLGLAVNEQYF.

The J gene is TRBJ2-3, the V gene TRBV9; 10 nucleotides line up with TRBD1. The CDR3 totals 14 residues. Germline CDR1 SGDLS, CDR2 YYNGEE. The V and J ends lost 2 bases and 7 bases, in that order; junction bases with no gene match: 4. CDR3 region: CASSVGTGENTQYF. CDR3 in DNA: TGTGCCAGCAGCGTGGGGACAGGGGAAAATACGCAGTATTTT.

This clonotype has a handful of counts. V usage is TRBV20-1 and J usage is TRBJ2-5; D is possibly TRBD2 (5 bases). The CDR3 length is 12 residues. V was clipped by 8 bases and J by 1 base, with 11 bases between them. Germline loops: CDR1 DFQATT, CDR2 SNEGSKA (reference sequence). CDR3 sequence: CSSHRGQETQYF. The CDR3 region has the DNA TGCAGTTCGCACCGGGGCCAAGAGACCCAGTACTTC.

This clonotype occurred a few times. The rearrangement joins TRBV5-1 to TRBJ1-6; tentatively, D is TRBD1 (5 bases). Germline V gene sequence: CDR1 SGHRS, CDR2 YFSETQ. The V end lost 5 bases, the J end lost 6 bases, and 21 bases lay between the germline ends. The CDR3 has 17 residues. CDR3 sequence (DNA): TGCGCCAGCAGAGACGTGCTGGGGCAGGGTGCTAATTCACCCCTCCACTTT. Translating gives CASRDVLGQGANSPLHF.

The chain uses TRBV12-3 or TRBV12-4 and TRBJ2-1; 10 positions match TRBD1. Germline trimming cut 6 bases from V and 12 bases from J; bases unmatched to any gene: 2. The CDR3 is made up of 11 amino acids. The CDR3 DNA is TGTGCCAGCAGCAGGGACAGGGGGCAGTTCTTC. It translates to CASSRDRGQFF.

V is TRBV7-8 and J is TRBJ2-7, with 9 bases matching TRBD1. This CDR3 is 16 amino acids long. Looked up from germline, CDR1 is SGHVS and CDR2 is FQNEAQ. V gave up 5 bases and J gave up 3 bases; unmatched junction bases: 11. The CDR3, as DNA: TGTGCCAGCAGCCCGAGTTGGGGGACAGGGTACTACGAGCAGTACTTC. Protein: CASSPSWGTGYYEQYF.

J is TRBJ1-2 and V is TRBV28, with 7 positions matching TRBD1. V trimming: 5 bases; J trimming: 8 bases; junction bases outside the gene matches: 14. The CDR3 spans 15 residues. CDR1 MDHEN and CDR2 SYDVKM come from the germline V gene. The CDR3 spells CASSHNGQASGGYTF. DNA of the CDR3: TGTGCCAGCAGTCATAACGGACAGGCCTCGGGAGGCTACACCTTC.

This rearrangement joins TRBV10-3 to TRBJ1-2; 10 nucleotides agree with TRBD1. V was pared by 2 bases and J by 8 bases, with 8 bases of the junction left unmatched. Germline CDR1 reads ENHRY; CDR2 reads SYGVKD. The CDR3 runs to 15 residues. The chain's CDR3 is CAISEPTGGASGYTF. The CDR3 DNA sequence: TGTGCCATCAGTGAGCCGACAGGGGGCGCGTCGGGCTACACCTTC.

The chain employs TRBV7-2 and TRBJ1-3; no clear D. CDR3 length equals 11 residues. Trimming pared 6 bases from V and 7 bases from J, leaving 7 bases between. The germline V gene has CDR1 SGHTA and CDR2 FQGNSA. The CDR3 is CASSLQNTIYF. DNA for the CDR3: TGTGCCAGCAGTTTACAGAACACCATATATTTT.

The rearrangement joins TRBV6-5 to TRBJ2-1; a weak D match, TRBD2 (5 bases). In germline, CDR1 is MNHEY, CDR2 SVGAGI. CDR3 length: 15 residues. V lost 2 bases, J lost 13 bases, and 21 bases lay in between. The chain's CDR3 is CASSYISGGKETQFF. As DNA, the CDR3 is TGTGCCAGCAGTTACATAAGCGGAGGCAAAGAGACCCAGTTCTTC.

The rearrangement links TRBV9 to TRBJ2-3; possible D gene TRBD2, 5 bases. The length of the CDR3 is 15 residues. The V and J ends lost 0 bases and 0 bases respectively, with 8 bases between them. Germline V gene sequence: CDR1 SGDLS, CDR2 YYNGEE. CDR3 coding DNA: TGTGCCAGCAGCGTAGGACTATCCAGCACAGATACGCAGTATTTT. Its protein is CASSVGLSSTDTQYF.

This chain uses TRBV2 with TRBJ2-3; D possibly uses TRBD1 or TRBD2 (5 bases each). The germline V gene has CDR1 SNHLY and CDR2 FYNNEI. CDR3 length: 14 residues. Trimming stripped 6 bases from V and 6 bases from J, with 16 bases between. The CDR3 coding sequence is TGTGCCAGCAGGCCGGGACCCGCGTCGGATACGCAGTATTTT. Protein: CASRPGPASDTQYF.

V gene TRBV24-1 combines with J gene TRBJ1-5, with unresolved D. V was shortened by 2 bases and J by 7 bases, with 14 bases between the two germline ends. The CDR3 runs 15 residues. Germline V CDR1 and CDR2: KGHDR, SFDVKD. Here the CDR3 reads CATSDSTRIGQPQHF. The CDR3 bases are TGTGCCACCAGTGATTCCACCAGGATTGGGCAGCCCCAGCATTTT.

V is TRBV12-3 or TRBV12-4 and J is TRBJ1-5, with 7 bases identical to TRBD1. This CDR3 spans 15 amino acids. V shed 8 bases and J 0 bases; nucleotides not matched to a gene: 7. CDR3 nucleotide sequence: TGTGCCAGCTGCTCATACAGGGGTAGCAATCAGCCCCAGCATTTT. Translating it yields CASCSYRGSNQPQHF.

The sample holds many counts of this clonotype. This sequence joins TRBV29-1 and TRBJ1-2; D unclear. The V end lost 6 bases, the J end lost 1 base, and 12 bases lay between the germline ends. The germline gives CDR1 SQVTM, CDR2 ANQGSEA. The CDR3 loop spans 13 amino acids. In nucleotides, the CDR3 is TGCAGCGTCGTGGGCCTATATAACTATGGCTACACCTTC. It specifies CSVVGLYNYGYTF.